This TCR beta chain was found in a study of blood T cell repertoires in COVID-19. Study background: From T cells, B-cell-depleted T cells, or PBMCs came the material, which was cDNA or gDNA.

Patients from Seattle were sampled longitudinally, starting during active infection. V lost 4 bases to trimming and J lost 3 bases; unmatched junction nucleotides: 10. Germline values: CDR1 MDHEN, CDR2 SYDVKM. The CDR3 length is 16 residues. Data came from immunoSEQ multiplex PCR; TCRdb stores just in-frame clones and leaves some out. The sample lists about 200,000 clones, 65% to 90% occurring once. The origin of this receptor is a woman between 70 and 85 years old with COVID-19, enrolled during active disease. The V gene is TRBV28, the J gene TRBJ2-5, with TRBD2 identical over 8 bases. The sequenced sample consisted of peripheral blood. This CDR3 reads CASSSLGRGGKETQYF. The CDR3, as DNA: TGTGCCAGCAGTTCCCTTGGCCGGGGGGGGAAAGAGACCCAGTACTTC.